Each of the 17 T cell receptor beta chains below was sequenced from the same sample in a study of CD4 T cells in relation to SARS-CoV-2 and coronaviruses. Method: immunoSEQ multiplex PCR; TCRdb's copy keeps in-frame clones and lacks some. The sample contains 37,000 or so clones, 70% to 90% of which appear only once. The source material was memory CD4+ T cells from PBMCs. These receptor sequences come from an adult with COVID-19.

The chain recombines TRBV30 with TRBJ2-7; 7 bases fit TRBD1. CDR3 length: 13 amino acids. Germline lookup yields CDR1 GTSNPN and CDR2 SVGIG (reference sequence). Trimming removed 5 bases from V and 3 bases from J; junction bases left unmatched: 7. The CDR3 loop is CAWAQGSFYEQYF. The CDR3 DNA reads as TGTGCCTGGGCACAGGGGTCGTTCTACGAGCAGTACTTC. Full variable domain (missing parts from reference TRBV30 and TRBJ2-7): SQTIHQWPATLVQPVGSPLSLECTVEGTSNPNLYWYRQAAGRGLQLLFYSVGIGQISSEVPQNLSASRPQDRQFILSSKKLLLSDSGFYLCAWAQGSFYEQYFGPGTRLTVT.

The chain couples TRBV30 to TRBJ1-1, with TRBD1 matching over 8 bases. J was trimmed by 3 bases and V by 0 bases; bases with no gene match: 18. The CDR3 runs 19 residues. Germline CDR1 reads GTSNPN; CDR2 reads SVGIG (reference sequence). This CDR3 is CAWSVRMAGGFIGDTEAFF. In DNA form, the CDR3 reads TGTGCCTGGAGTGTAAGAATGGCAGGGGGCTTTATTGGGGACACTGAAGCTTTCTTT. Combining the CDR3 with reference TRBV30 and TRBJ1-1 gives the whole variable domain SQTIHQWPATLVQPVGSPLSLECTVEGTSNPNLYWYRQAAGRGLQLLFYSVGIGQISSEVPQNLSASRPQDRQFILSSKKLLLSDSGFYLCAWSVRMAGGFIGDTEAFFGQGTRLTVV.

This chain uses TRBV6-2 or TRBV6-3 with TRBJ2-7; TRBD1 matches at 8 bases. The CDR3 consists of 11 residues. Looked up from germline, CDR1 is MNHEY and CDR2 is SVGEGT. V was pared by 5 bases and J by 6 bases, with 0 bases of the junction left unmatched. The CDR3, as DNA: TGTGCCAGCAGTGACAGGGGCGAGCAGTACTTC. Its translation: CASSDRGEQYF.

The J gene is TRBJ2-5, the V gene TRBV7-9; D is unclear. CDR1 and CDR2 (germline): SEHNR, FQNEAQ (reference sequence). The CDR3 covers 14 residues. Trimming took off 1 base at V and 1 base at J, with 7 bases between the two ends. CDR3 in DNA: TGTGCCAGCAGCTTAGGGCAGCCCCAAGAGACCCAGTACTTC. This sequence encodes CASSLGQPQETQYF.

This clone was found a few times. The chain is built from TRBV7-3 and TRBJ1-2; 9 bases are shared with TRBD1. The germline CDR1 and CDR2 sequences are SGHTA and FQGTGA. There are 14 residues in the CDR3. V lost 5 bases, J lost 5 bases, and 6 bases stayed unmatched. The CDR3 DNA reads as TGTGCCAGCAGCGCGGGACAGGGAGATTATGGCTACACCTTC. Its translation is CASSAGQGDYGYTF. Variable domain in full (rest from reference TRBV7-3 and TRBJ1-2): GAGVSQTPSNKVTEKGKYVELRCDPISGHTALYWYRQSLGQGPEFLIYFQGTGAADDSGLPNDRFFAVRPEGSVSTLKIQRTERGDSAVYLCASSAGQGDYGYTFGSGTRLTVV.

The CDR3 DNA sequence: TGTGCCAGCAGAACCCCCGGGAGGAATGAGCAGTTCTTC. It codes for CASRTPGRNEQFF. V and J are TRBV6-5 and TRBJ2-1; the match to TRBD2 covers 7 bases. Germline loops: CDR1 MNHEY, CDR2 SVGAGI. V shed 6 bases and J 7 bases; nucleotides not matched to a gene: 6. The CDR3 has 13 residues.

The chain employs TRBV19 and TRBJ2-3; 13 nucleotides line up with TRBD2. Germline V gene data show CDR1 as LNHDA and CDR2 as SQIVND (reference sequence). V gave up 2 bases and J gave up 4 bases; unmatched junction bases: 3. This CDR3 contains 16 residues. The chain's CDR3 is CASSISLAGGADTQYF. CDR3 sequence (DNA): TGTGCCAGTAGTATATCACTAGCGGGAGGGGCAGATACGCAGTATTTT.

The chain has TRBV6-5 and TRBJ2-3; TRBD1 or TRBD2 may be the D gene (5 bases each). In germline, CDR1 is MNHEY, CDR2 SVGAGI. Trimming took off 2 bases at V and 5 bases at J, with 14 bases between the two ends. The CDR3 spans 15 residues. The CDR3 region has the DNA TGTGCCAGCAGTTACGGGACGGCTAGTGGAGATACGCAGTATTTT. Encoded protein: CASSYGTASGDTQYF.

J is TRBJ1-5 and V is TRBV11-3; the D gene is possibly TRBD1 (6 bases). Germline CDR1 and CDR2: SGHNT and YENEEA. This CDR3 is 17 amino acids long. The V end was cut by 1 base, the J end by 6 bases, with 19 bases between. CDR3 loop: CASSLGDRDTGSQPQHF. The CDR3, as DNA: TGTGCCAGCAGCTTAGGCGATCGGGACACGGGTAGTCAGCCCCAGCATTTT.

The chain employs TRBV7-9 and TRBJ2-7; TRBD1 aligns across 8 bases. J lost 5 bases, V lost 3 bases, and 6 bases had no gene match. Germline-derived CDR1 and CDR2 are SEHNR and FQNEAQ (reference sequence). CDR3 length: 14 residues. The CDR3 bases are TGTGCCAGCAGCTTGGGCAGGGGGCTCGACGAGCAGTACTTC. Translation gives CASSLGRGLDEQYF.

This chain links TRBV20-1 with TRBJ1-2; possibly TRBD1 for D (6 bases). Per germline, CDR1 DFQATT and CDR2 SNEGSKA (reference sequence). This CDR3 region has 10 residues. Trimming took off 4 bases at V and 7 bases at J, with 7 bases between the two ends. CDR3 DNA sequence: TGCAGTGCTAAAGGGGGTGGCTACACCTTC. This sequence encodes CSAKGGGYTF.

DNA of the CDR3: TGTGCCAGCAGCGCGACAGGGACCAGGGCTGAAGCTTTCTTT. Translation: CASSATGTRAEAFF. This chain uses TRBV7-6 with TRBJ1-1; TRBD1 aligns across 7 bases. The CDR3 covers 14 residues. V trimming: 5 bases; J trimming: 6 bases; junction bases outside the gene matches: 9. The germline V gene encodes CDR1 SGHVS and CDR2 FNYEAQ. The variable domain in full, with the rest retrieved from reference TRBV7-6 and TRBJ1-1, is GAGVSQSPRYKVTKRGQDVALRCDPISGHVSLYWYRQALGQGPEFLTYFNYEAQQDKSGLPNDRFSAERPEGSISTLTIQRTEQRDSAMYRCASSATGTRAEAFFGQGTRLTVV.

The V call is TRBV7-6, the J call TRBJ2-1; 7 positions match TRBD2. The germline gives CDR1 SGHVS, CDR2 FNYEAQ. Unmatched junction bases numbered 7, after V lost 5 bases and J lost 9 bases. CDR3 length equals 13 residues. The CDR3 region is CASSLRLAGEQFF. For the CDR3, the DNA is TGTGCCAGCAGCCTTAGACTAGCCGGTGAGCAGTTCTTC.

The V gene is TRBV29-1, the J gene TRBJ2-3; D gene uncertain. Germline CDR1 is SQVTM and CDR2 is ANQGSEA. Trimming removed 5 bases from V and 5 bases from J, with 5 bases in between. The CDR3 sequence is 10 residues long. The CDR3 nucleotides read TGCAGCGTTATTCTAGATACGCAGTATTTT. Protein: CSVILDTQYF.

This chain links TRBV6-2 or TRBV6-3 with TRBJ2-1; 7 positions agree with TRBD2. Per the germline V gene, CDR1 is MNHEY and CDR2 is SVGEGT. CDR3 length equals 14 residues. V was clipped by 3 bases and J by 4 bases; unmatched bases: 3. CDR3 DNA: TGTGCCAGCAGTTATGCGGGAGAGTACAATGAGCAGTTCTTC. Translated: CASSYAGEYNEQFF.

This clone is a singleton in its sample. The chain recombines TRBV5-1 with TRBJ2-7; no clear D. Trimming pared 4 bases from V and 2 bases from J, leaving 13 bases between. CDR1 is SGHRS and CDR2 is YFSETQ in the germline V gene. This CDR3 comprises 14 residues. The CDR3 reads CASSEAETPYEQYF. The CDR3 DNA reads TGCGCCAGCAGCGAGGCAGAGACCCCCTACGAGCAGTACTTC.

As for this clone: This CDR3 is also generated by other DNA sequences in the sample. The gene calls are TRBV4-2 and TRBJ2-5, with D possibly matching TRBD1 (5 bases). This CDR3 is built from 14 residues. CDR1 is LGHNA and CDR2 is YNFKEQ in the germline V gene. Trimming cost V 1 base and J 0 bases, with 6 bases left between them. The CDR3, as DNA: TGTGCCAGCAGCCAAGTAGGGGACCAAGAGACCCAGTACTTC. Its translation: CASSQVGDQETQYF.